The clone carrying this T cell receptor beta chain was seen a handful of times. The record originates from a study of T cells in Graves' hyperthyroidism and ophthalmopathy. What was amplified from RNA transcripts were TCR beta CDR3 regions. TCR CDR3 regions were first amplified by RT-PCR with HTBI primers. Each CDR3 protein gets one entry after TCRdb re-called the multiplex PCR reads with MiXCR. The sample shows hundreds of thousands of distinct CDR3 sequences, under 15% of them seen only once. This sample holds PBMCs from roughly 10 ml fresh peripheral blood. With 0 bases removed from V and 0 bases from J, the gap between germline ends came to 9 bases. The CDR3 runs to 15 residues. Looked up from germline, CDR1 is SGDLS and CDR2 is YYNGEE.

The chain employs TRBV9 and TRBJ1-1; the D is unclear. The receptor's source is a man aged 18 to 29 with Graves' ophthalmopathy. The sequenced sample consisted of blood. The CDR3 spells CASSVVWQMNTEAFF. CDR3 DNA sequence: TGTGCCAGCAGCGTAGTATGGCAGATGAACACTGAAGCTTTCTTT.